This T cell receptor beta chain was recovered during a study of T cell responses to AZD1222 COVID-19 vaccine. Study-wide context: Second-dose intervals near 4 or 12 weeks were combined.

Findings and caveats of the study: Females outnumbered males among donors, who were mostly white British; clonal diversity was possibly underestimated. Reportedly, nearly half of unique spike TCRs recognized epitopes outside B.1.351/B.1.1.7 mutations.

CDR3 size: 18 residues. Germline trimming cut 5 bases from V and 3 bases from J; bases unmatched to any gene: 8. Germline-derived CDR1 and CDR2 are LGHNA and YSLEER. Sequenced by immunoSEQ multiplex PCR; TCRdb stores in-frame clones only, minus some. The sample yields roughly 120,000 clones, 70% to 90% seen once. Note on this clone: The antigen remains unidentified.

This TCR came from an adult in good health. The chain combines TRBV4-3 with TRBJ2-3, with 16 bases aligning to TRBD2. The source material was peripheral blood, sampled on day 0 of AZD1222 vaccination. CDR3 DNA: TGCGCCAGCAGCAAGGATAAGGGACTAGCGGGAGGGACAGATACGCAGTATTTT. Its translation is CASSKDKGLAGGTDTQYF.